This T cell receptor (beta chain) originates from a study of blood T cell repertoires in COVID-19. Only in-frame clones appear in the TCRdb table, and some are missing; sequencing was by immunoSEQ multiplex PCR. The data hold 90,000 to 120,000 clones, with around 88% observed a single time. The CDR3 runs 15 residues. Germline CDR1 is SGHNT and CDR2 is YYREEE (reference sequence). V was clipped by 3 bases and J by 7 bases; unmatched bases: 5. The specimen was peripheral blood. This receptor was identified in a man in his fifties or sixties with active or convalescent COVID-19. V usage is TRBV5-4 and J usage is TRBJ2-1, with 12 bases aligning to TRBD1. The CDR3 loop reads CASSWGQGAGNEQFF. DNA for the CDR3: TGTGCCAGCAGCTGGGGACAGGGGGCAGGAAATGAGCAGTTCTTC.